A selection of T cell receptor beta chains follows, all from one sample in a study of T cell changes during pregnancy in multiple sclerosis. Sequenced by immunoSEQ multiplex PCR; TCRdb stores in-frame clones only, minus some. In the table there are 15,000 or so clones, around 97% of which are singletons. The source was peripheral blood, collected in the third trimester of pregnancy. These receptors were taken from a female donor with multiple sclerosis, enrolled in a pregnancy study. The CDR3 runs from the conserved cysteine through the conserved F or W. D genes are given only for firm matches. The size entry is marked missing in some rows and otherwise reads once, few, many or a size class.

TGTGCCAGCAGCGTAACGGGGGGGGTGGCCAAAAACATTCAGTACTTC,CASSVTGGVAKNIQYF,.,TRBJ2-4,TRBV9,TRBD2
TGTGCCAGCAGCGTAGGGGGACAGGGCTACGAGCAGTACTTC,CASSVGGQGYEQYF,.,TRBJ2-7,TRBV9,TRBD1
TGTGCCAGTAGTATCAGCGCGGTCAATGAGCAGTTCTTC,CASSISAVNEQFF,once,TRBJ2-1,TRBV19,.
TGCGCCAGCAGCCAGCAGACAGGGTCTAGCAATCAGCCCCAGCATTTT,CASSQQTGSSNQPQHF,.,TRBJ1-5,TRBV4-3,TRBD1
TGTGCCAGTAGTCGCTCGGGAGAGCAGTACTTC,CASSRSGEQYF,.,TRBJ2-7,TRBV19,.
TGTGCCAGCAGTGAGCGGGGCGGCTATGGCTACACCTTC,CASSERGGYGYTF,.,TRBJ1-2,TRBV6-1,.
TGTGCCAGCAGCTTATGGGGAGCCACAGATACGCAGTATTTT,CASSLWGATDTQYF,.,TRBJ2-3,TRBV7-6,.
TGTGCCAGCAGCTTGGAACCCCCTGAGGAGACCCAGTACTTC,CASSLEPPEETQYF,.,TRBJ2-5,TRBV5-4,.
TGTGCCAGCAGTTTAGATCAGGGTTACAATGAGCAGTTCTTC,CASSLDQGYNEQFF,.,TRBJ2-1,TRBV28,.
TGTGCCAGCAGGGGGGACGGGACAAACACCGGGGAGCTGTTTTTT,CASRGDGTNTGELFF,.,TRBJ2-2,TRBV2,.
TGTGCCAGTAGTATAGTTGGGAGAATGAACACTGAAGCTTTCTTT,CASSIVGRMNTEAFF,.,TRBJ1-1,TRBV19,.
TGTGCCAGCAGCTTAGACTTCGGGTCTGAAGCTTTCTTT,CASSLDFGSEAFF,.,TRBJ1-1,TRBV7-9,.
TGTGCCACCAGTGCTCAGGGTTCAGATACGCAGTATTTT,CATSAQGSDTQYF,.,TRBJ2-3,TRBV15,.
TGTGCCAGCAGTCCTCGGACTAGCGGGAGGTACGAGCAGTACTTC,CASSPRTSGRYEQYF,.,TRBJ2-7,TRBV28,TRBD2
TGTGCCAGCAGTATGACAGGGGCTGGCTACACCTTC,CASSMTGAGYTF,once,TRBJ1-2,TRBV27,TRBD1
TGCGCCAGCAGCTTGGACAGGAATGAAAAACTGTTTTTT,CASSLDRNEKLFF,.,TRBJ1-4,TRBV5-1,.
TGTGCCTGGAGGGGGGCTAGCGGTGTCTCTGGGGCCAACGTCCTGACTTTC,CAWRGASGVSGANVLTF,.,TRBJ2-6,TRBV30,.
TGTGCCATCTCCCTACGGGTTAATGAAAAACTGTTTTTT,CAISLRVNEKLFF,.,TRBJ1-4,TRBV10-3,.
TGTGCAAGTCGCTTAGCGCAGGGGACTAGTTACCCCACAGATACGCAGTATTTT,CASRLAQGTSYPTDTQYF,.,TRBJ2-3,TRBV12-2,.
TGTGCCAGCAGCTCTTACAGGGGGCTAGGCACCGGGGAGCTGTTTTTT,CASSSYRGLGTGELFF,.,TRBJ2-2,TRBV5-6,TRBD1
TGTGCCAGCAGCATTGACCGGGACACCGGCTCTGGGGCCAACGTCCTGACTTTC,CASSIDRDTGSGANVLTF,.,TRBJ2-6,TRBV21-1,.
TGTGCCAGTAGTATAGGGGACAGGGTGAATCAGCCCCAGCATTTT,CASSIGDRVNQPQHF,.,TRBJ1-5,TRBV19,TRBD1
TGTGCCAGCAGCGCTACCGGGACTTACACCGGGGAGCTGTTTTTT,CASSATGTYTGELFF,.,TRBJ2-2,TRBV5-4,.
TGTGCCTTGACAGGGGGCCCGGAGTATTTT,CALTGGPEYF,.,TRBJ2-3,TRBV2,TRBD1
TGTGCCAGCAGCGTAGACCGGGACAGGGGTCAGCCCCAGCATTTT,CASSVDRDRGQPQHF,few,TRBJ1-5,TRBV9,TRBD1
TGTGCCAGCAGTTTTCCCAAGGGACAGTATTTTCAGCCCCAGCATTTT,CASSFPKGQYFQPQHF,.,TRBJ1-5,TRBV27,TRBD1
TGTGCCAGCAGCTTAGATAGCCATACTAATGAAAAACTGTTTTTT,CASSLDSHTNEKLFF,.,TRBJ1-4,TRBV11-2,.
TGTGCCAGCAGCCGAGTATACAATGAGCAGTTCTTC,CASSRVYNEQFF,.,TRBJ2-1,TRBV7-2,.
TGTGCCTGGAGTGGGTCAGAATCATCTGGAAACACCATATATTTT,CAWSGSESSGNTIYF,.,TRBJ1-3,TRBV30,.
TGTGCCTGGAGTAGGCGACAGGGTGATCACGAGCAGTACTTC,CAWSRRQGDHEQYF,.,TRBJ2-7,TRBV30,TRBD1
TGTGCCAGCAGCCCGGGACAGGTTAATGAAAAACTGTTTTTT,CASSPGQVNEKLFF,.,TRBJ1-4,TRBV7-9,TRBD1
TGTGCCAGCAAGGGGAGGGAAGGGACTGAAGCTTTCTTT,CASKGREGTEAFF,.,TRBJ1-1,TRBV28,.
TGTGCCAGCAGCTTAGGTGACAGAGCCTCAGGAAACACCATATATTTT,CASSLGDRASGNTIYF,.,TRBJ1-3,TRBV7-9,.
TGTGCCAGCACGGGCAGGGGCGAATACAATGAGCAGTTCTTC,CASTGRGEYNEQFF,.,TRBJ2-1,TRBV6-1,.
TGTGCCAGCAGTTACGGGACAACCTCTGGGGCCAACGTCCTGACTTTC,CASSYGTTSGANVLTF,.,TRBJ2-6,TRBV6-6,.
TGTGCCAGCAGTTCCGCGGGACAGAGTAATGAAAAACTGTTTTTT,CASSSAGQSNEKLFF,.,TRBJ1-4,TRBV28,TRBD1
TGCAGTGCCAGAGGGGGGCGGTCGGAGTTCTTC,CSARGGRSEFF,.,TRBJ2-1,TRBV20-1,.
TGTGCCAGCAGTGAATGGGGCAGGGCCACTGAAGCTTTCTTT,CASSEWGRATEAFF,.,TRBJ1-1,TRBV25-1,.
TGTGCCAGCAGTTTTCACCTAGCGAACACTGAAGCTTTCTTT,CASSFHLANTEAFF,.,TRBJ1-1,TRBV27,.
TGTGCCAGCAGCCAACAGGGGGGGAACACTGAAGCTTTCTTT,CASSQQGGNTEAFF,.,TRBJ1-1,TRBV6-4,TRBD1
TGTGCCAGCAGCAGACGACCGGGACAGGGGAGCGAGCAGTACTTC,CASSRRPGQGSEQYF,.,TRBJ2-7,TRBV7-6,TRBD1
TGTGCCAGCAGTTACGCGGACAGGGGGTCCTACGAGCAGTACTTC,CASSYADRGSYEQYF,once,TRBJ2-7,TRBV6-5,TRBD1
TGTGCCAGTAACCCTCCGGGACAGAGAAACACTGAAGCTTTCTTT,CASNPPGQRNTEAFF,.,TRBJ1-1,TRBV19,TRBD1
TGTGCCACCAGCAGGGACAGCCTCACAGATACGCAGTATTTT,CATSRDSLTDTQYF,.,TRBJ2-3,TRBV15,.